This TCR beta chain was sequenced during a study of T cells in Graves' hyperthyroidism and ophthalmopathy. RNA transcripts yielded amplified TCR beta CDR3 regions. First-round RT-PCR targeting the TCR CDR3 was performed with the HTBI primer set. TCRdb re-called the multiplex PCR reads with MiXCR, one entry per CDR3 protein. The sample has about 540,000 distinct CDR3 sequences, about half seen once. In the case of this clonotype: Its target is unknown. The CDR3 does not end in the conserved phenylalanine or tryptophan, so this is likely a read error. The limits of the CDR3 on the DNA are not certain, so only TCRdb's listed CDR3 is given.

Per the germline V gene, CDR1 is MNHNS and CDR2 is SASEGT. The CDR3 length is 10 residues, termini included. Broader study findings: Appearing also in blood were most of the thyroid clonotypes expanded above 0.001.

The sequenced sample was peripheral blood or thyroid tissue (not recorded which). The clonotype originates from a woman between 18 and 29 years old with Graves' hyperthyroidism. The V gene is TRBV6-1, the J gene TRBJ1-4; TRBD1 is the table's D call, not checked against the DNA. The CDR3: CASRPGTGSY.